This TCR beta chain came from a study of identical twins (dated by TCRdb to the mid-2010s). In terms of the full investigation: To test whether fetal clonotypes persist, this study deep-sequenced TCR alpha and beta repertoires from monozygotic twins, from unrelated adults of various ages, and from cord blood. To rule out contamination, the twin experiments were replicated at different times with different library preparation protocols. Broad study findings and their caveats: Fewer insertions were carried by abundant cord blood beta clonotypes; a weaker similar trend was observed in young adult naive repertoires, while no such trend was observed in memory repertoires. The excess sharing between twins in beta out-of-frame sequences was weaker because fewer shared sequences reduced the signal-to-noise ratio. Because the same donors could not be followed over many years, the conclusions depended on cross-sectional statistical analysis. Zero-insertion analyses could be partly confounded by invariant T cells such as MAIT and iNKT, although diverse VJ usage argued against such confounding for most clonotypes. Compared with coincidental sharing between unrelated individuals, out-of-frame TCR alpha sequences shared between twins had an excess of sequences with low generation probability. In monozygotic twins, recombination models systematically underestimated out-of-frame TCR alpha sharing, but the models matched the sharing seen between unrelated individuals.

As for this clonotype: This clone's antigen is unknown. Base qualities are not at hand, and no much larger clone is one base apart.

Every donor was a healthy Caucasian. The twin cohort consisted of three pairs of female monozygotic twins, all aged roughly 18 to 29 years. Positive isolation kits from Invitrogen were used to isolate CD4+ and CD8+ T cell populations. CDR1 and CDR2 were assigned from the germline V gene as SGHNT and YENEEA. The CDR3 has 15 amino acids, counting the end cysteine and phenylalanine. The CDR3 DNA has 45 bases and is translated from base 1. A distance of 16 bases separates the germline ends of V and J, which lose 4 bases and 7 bases respectively. Libraries came from 5' RACE. TCRdb lists the instrument as Illumina HiSeq 2000. Template switching introduced a universal primer binding site; the final cDNA contained a unique molecular identifier, enabling accurate counting of TCR cDNA molecules. First-strand cDNA for TCR alpha and beta chains was synthesized from specific primers in the conserved constant-segment region. To control for contamination, every cDNA library carried two barcodes: a SMART-Mk sample barcode plus Illumina barcodes. TruSeq adapter sequences along with Illumina sample barcodes were introduced in two successive PCR steps. The Illumina HiSeq platform was used with custom primers to sequence TCR alpha and beta cDNA libraries. As for the original processing: Unique molecular identifiers were extracted from raw reads with MiGEC, and CDR3 positions were determined with MiXCR. Recombination models were inferred per individual with the repgenHMM and IGoR tools using an EM algorithm. Shared clonotypes were analyzed with the tcR package in R, and sharing was normalized by the product of cloneset sizes. To study raw recombination free of thymic and clonal selection effects, out-of-frame nonproductive sequences were analyzed. TCRdb ran its own pipeline on the public reads, namely fastp trimming at Q25 and MiXCR clone calling, and kept in-frame beta chains. Each record represents a unique CDR3 protein, reported with the most common genes and DNA among its rows. For this entry, the V and J calls and clone size follow TCRdb and not the study's own pipeline. Here the sample has 450,000 to 600,000 distinct CDR3 sequences; approximately 20% occur a single time. More than 0.4% of the sample is in the top ten clones.

These data were also filed under a second study, of yellow fever vaccine responses in identical twins. The second paper states: The authors reported that the T cell response to vaccination in identical twins appeared partly convergent and partly personalized. The study precisely tracked vaccine-responding T cell clones in identical twins.

Source material: CD4+ T cells sorted from blood. The chain is encoded by TRBV11-3 joined to TRBJ2-2; the D gene cannot be named for sure. The receptor comes from a young woman in good health. This receptor has the CDR3 CASSSSRASGGELFF. The nucleotide sequence is given as TGTGCCAGCAGCTCGAGTAGGGCATCAGGCGGGGAGCTGTTTTTT.